The sample holds a few counts of the clone carrying this T cell receptor beta chain. What it binds is unknown. Germline-derived CDR1 and CDR2 are MNHEY and SVGAGI. V lost 2 bases, J lost 1 base, and 11 bases lay in between. The CDR3 length is 15 residues. The sample comes from a study of T-cell memory formation after mild COVID-19. Study-wide context: For the most part, TCR clusters were specific to one donor.

Via MiXCR, TCRdb re-called the 5' RACE reads, giving one row per CDR3 protein. The sample lists about 47,000 distinct CDR3 sequences, about a tenth occurring once. Study observations and caveats: CD8+ contracting clones occupied EMRA, while CD4+ ones occupied mainly CM and EM. Second-wave clones reaching peak frequency on day 37 lacked confirmed SARS-CoV-2 specificity. Memory cells collected pre-infection included some clones that later responded, suggesting cross-reactive memory joined.

The material sequenced was PBMCs or a T cell subset sorted from them (not recorded which). J is TRBJ1-1 and V is TRBV6-5; possible D gene TRBD1, 6 bases. The TCR was taken from an adult woman who had mild COVID-19 (a few samples of this study predate the infection). Cell type and time point are not known. CDR3 DNA sequence: TGTGCCAGCAGTTACGGAGGGGGGAGGAACACTGAAGCTTTCTTT. Its protein is CASSYGGGRNTEAFF.